This TCR beta chain emerged from a study of T cells in Graves' hyperthyroidism and ophthalmopathy. Points from the study as a whole: Appearing also in blood were most of the thyroid clonotypes expanded above 0.001.

The table lists this clonotype with a few counts. Its antigen is not known. Hyperthyroidism of Graves' type that showed no ophthalmopathy progression within 18 months was stable. Newly diagnosed hyperthyroidism patients aged 18 to 65 years had disease lasting under 2 months. PBMCs stemmed from 10 ml fresh peripheral blood. The TCR beta CDR3 regions underwent amplification using RNA transcripts as the source. RT-PCR in the first round (using the HTBI primer set) targeted the TCR CDR3. Using its own MiXCR run on the multiplex PCR reads, TCRdb lists one record per CDR3 protein. Of fewer than 700,000 distinct CDR3 sequences in the sample, about 16% were seen once. CDR3 length equals 14 residues. Trimming took 3 bases from V and 1 from J, leaving 9 bases between them.

The chain combines TRBV12-3 or TRBV12-4 with TRBJ1-2; possibly TRBD1 for D (5 bases). This TCR was sampled from a woman aged 30 to 39 with Graves' hyperthyroidism. The sequencing input was blood. CDR3 residues: CASSLGVFNYGYTF. In nucleotides, the CDR3 is TGTGCCAGCAGTTTGGGGGTTTTTAACTATGGCTACACCTTC.